A selection of T cell receptor beta chains follows, all from one sample in a study of beta chain features in type 1 diabetes. Here immunoSEQ multiplex PCR was the method, and the copy in TCRdb shows in-frame clones only, minus some. The profile shows about 350,000 clones, roughly 21% of them singletons. The specimen sequenced was naive CD4+ T cells from blood. The receptors originated from a woman aged 18-29 years in good health. CDR3s include the opening cysteine and the closing phenylalanine or tryptophan. A D gene is named only where the DNA matches it firmly. Not all rows give a size; the values are once, few, many and, for expanded clones, a class.

j_gene | abundance | v_gene | len | d_gene | CDR3aa | CDR3nt
TRBJ2-5 | NA | TRBV18 | 14 | NA | CASSPLADQETQYF | TGTGCCAGCTCACCACTCGCGGACCAAGAGACCCAGTACTTC
TRBJ2-3 | few | TRBV10-3 | 15 | NA | CAISESAVSTDTQYF | TGTGCCATCAGTGAGTCGGCGGTGAGCACAGATACGCAGTATTTT
TRBJ1-1 | NA | TRBV7-2 | 17 | NA | CASSSYLGSDGYTEAFF | TGTGCCAGCAGCTCTTACCTTGGGTCCGACGGGTACACTGAAGCTTTCTTT
TRBJ1-5 | NA | TRBV30 | 16 | TRBD1 | CAWSVSRTGIPQPQHF | TGTGCCTGGAGTGTATCCAGGACAGGGATCCCTCAGCCCCAGCATTTT
TRBJ1-2 | few | TRBV10-3 | 13 | NA | CATEAGDQYGYTF | TGTGCCACCGAGGCGGGGGATCAATATGGCTACACCTTC
TRBJ1-1 | NA | TRBV4-1 | 17 | TRBD1 | CASSQDYGTELNTEAFF | TGCGCCAGCAGCCAAGATTACGGGACAGAACTGAACACTGAAGCTTTCTTT
TRBJ1-2 | few | TRBV7-9 | 12 | NA | CASSLSQYGYTF | TGTGCCAGCAGCTTAAGCCAATATGGCTACACCTTC
TRBJ1-1 | few | TRBV7-3 | 14 | NA | CASSSRGPGTEAFF | TGTGCCAGCAGCTCCAGGGGCCCCGGCACTGAAGCTTTCTTT
TRBJ1-1 | few | TRBV23-1 | 12 | NA | CASSHGGASAFF | TGCGCCAGCAGTCATGGGGGGGCCTCGGCTTTCTTT
TRBJ1-1 | NA | TRBV18 | 14 | TRBD1 | CASSPRTGVTEAFF | TGTGCCAGCTCACCACGTACAGGGGTTACTGAAGCTTTCTTT
TRBJ2-7 | NA | TRBV7-2 | 14 | NA | CASSLEGTSSKQYF | TGTGCCAGCAGCTTAGAAGGGACTTCCTCCAAGCAGTACTTC
TRBJ2-6 | NA | TRBV2 | 13 | NA | CAGAGIGANVLTF | TGTGCCGGGGCTGGGATTGGGGCCAACGTCCTGACTTTC